The 28 T cell receptor beta chains reported below all come from one sample, sequenced in a study of neurological immune-mediated disorders. TCRdb re-called the 5' RACE reads with MiXCR, one entry per CDR3 protein. This sample has roughly 43,000 distinct CDR3 sequences, with under 2% found just once. Specimen: PBMCs. These receptors all stem from a woman in her 40s with multiple sclerosis.

This clonotype appeared many times. The chain couples TRBV11-2 to TRBJ2-7; TRBD2 might be the D (7 bases). V was clipped by 5 bases and J by 7 bases, with 18 bases between them. This CDR3 has 14 residues. Germline lookup yields CDR1 SGHAT and CDR2 FQNNGV. The CDR3 DNA reads TGTGCCAGCAGCCCAATGGGAGGGGGGTTTGAGCAGTACTTC. Amino acids: CASSPMGGGFEQYF.

Many counts were recorded for this clonotype. The chain employs TRBV5-1 and TRBJ2-1; 16 bases fit TRBD2. The CDR3 totals 17 residues. Germline V gives CDR1 SGHRS, CDR2 YFSETQ. J lost 6 bases, V lost 4 bases, and 7 bases had no gene match. Here the CDR3 reads CASSGPGTSGGGNEQFF. In DNA form, the CDR3 reads TGCGCCAGCAGCGGACCTGGGACTAGCGGGGGGGGCAATGAGCAGTTCTTC.

This clonotype came up many times. V and J are TRBV15 and TRBJ2-7; 11 bases agree with TRBD2. Germline lookup yields CDR1 LNHNV and CDR2 YYDKDF (reference sequence). J lost 6 bases, V lost 0 bases, and 4 bases had no gene match. The CDR3 consists of 15 residues. CDR3 in DNA: TGTGCCACCAGCAGAGAACTAGCGGGGGATCTCGAGCAGTACTTC. Translating it yields CATSRELAGDLEQYF. Looking up the rest from reference TRBV15 and TRBJ2-7 gives the full variable domain: DAMVIQNPRYQVTQFGKPVTLSCSQTLNHNVMYWYQQKSSQAPKLLFHYYDKDFNNEADTPDNFQSRRPNTSFCFLDIRSPGLGDTAMYLCATSRELAGDLEQYFGPGTRLTVT.

This clonotype has at least ten counts. The chain has TRBV5-1 and TRBJ1-2; D is undetermined. This CDR3 has 13 residues. Per the germline V gene, CDR1 is SGHRS and CDR2 is YFSETQ. The V and J ends lost 1 base and 8 bases respectively, with 12 bases between them. CDR3 region: CASSLLLDAGYTF. CDR3 sequence (DNA): TGCGCCAGCAGCTTGCTATTGGACGCGGGCTACACCTTC. The full variable domain, its missing parts supplied by reference TRBV5-1 and TRBJ1-2, is KAGVTQTPRYLIKTRGQQVTLSCSPISGHRSVSWYQQTPGQGLQFLFEYFSETQRNKGNFPGRFSGRQFSNSRSEMNVSTLELGDSALYLCASSLLLDAGYTFGSGTRLTVV.

In this sample, this clonotype turned up many times. The chain combines TRBV10-3 with TRBJ2-2, with 9 bases that match TRBD1. The J segment lost 4 bases and the V segment lost 11 bases, leaving 5 bases of the junction unmatched. The CDR3 has 13 residues. Germline CDR1 and CDR2: ENHRY and SYGVKD. CDR3 region: CALSDRGTGELFF. The CDR3 region has the DNA TGTGCCCTCTCGGACAGGGGCACCGGGGAGCTGTTTTTT.

Ten or more counts support this clonotype. The V call is TRBV5-1, the J call TRBJ2-1; D ambiguous. CDR3 length: 15 amino acids. The V and J ends lost 4 bases and 0 bases respectively, with 11 bases between them. Germline V gives CDR1 SGHRS, CDR2 YFSETQ. The CDR3 region has the DNA TGCGCCAGCAGCCAACCAGTCTACTCCTACAATGAGCAGTTCTTC. It is translated as CASSQPVYSYNEQFF.

This clonotype was seen at least ten times. The CDR3 nucleotides read TGTGCCAGCAGCTTAGACGGGGGACAGGGAAAGCATTTT. Translating it yields CASSLDGGQGKHF. This chain connects TRBV7-9 to TRBJ1-5, with 9 positions matching TRBD1. The CDR3 runs 13 residues. J gave up 14 bases and V 1 base, and 6 bases lay outside the gene matches. Germline lookup yields CDR1 SEHNR and CDR2 FQNEAQ (reference sequence).

This clonotype came up many times. This chain joins TRBV5-5 and TRBJ2-1; 7 bases are a match to TRBD1. The CDR3 is 15 amino acids. Trimming removed 3 bases from V and 6 bases from J; junction bases left unmatched: 9. The germline V gene has CDR1 SGHKS and CDR2 YYEKEE (reference sequence). The CDR3 reads CASSSTGVWGNEQFF. In DNA, the CDR3 is TGTGCCAGCAGCTCCACAGGGGTTTGGGGCAATGAGCAGTTCTTC.

This clonotype was detected ten times or more. This chain connects TRBV29-1 to TRBJ1-1, with no clear D. CDR1 is SQVTM, CDR2 ANQGSEA, per germline. The CDR3 is 11 amino acids. V lost 5 bases, J lost 3 bases, and 7 bases lay in between. The CDR3 loop reads CSVSSHTEAFF. CDR3 coding DNA: TGCAGCGTTTCGAGTCACACTGAAGCTTTCTTT.

This clonotype was counted many times. The chain has TRBV5-8 and TRBJ2-1; a weak D match, TRBD1 (6 bases). The CDR3 length is 16 residues. The germline gives CDR1 SGHTS, CDR2 YDEGEE. Trimming removed 4 bases from V and 4 bases from J, with 18 bases in between. Here the CDR3 DNA reads TGTGCCAGCAGCGATTATAGGGGGAAGTCATACAATGAGCAGTTCTTC. As protein: CASSDYRGKSYNEQFF.

This clonotype was detected ten times or more. The chain carries TRBV6-2 or TRBV6-3 and TRBJ2-7, with 11 bases that match TRBD1. The CDR3 runs to 15 residues. Germline assignment: CDR1 MNHEY and CDR2 SVGEGT. V dropped 4 bases and J dropped 3; count of bases not matched to a gene: 5. CDR3 amino acids: CASSSRTGGFYEQYF. CDR3 in DNA: TGTGCCAGCAGTTCCCGGACAGGGGGCTTCTACGAGCAGTACTTC.

There are many counts of this clonotype. The CDR3 coding sequence is TGTGCCACCAGTAGCACTCAGACTTACAATGAGCAGTTCTTC. It specifies CATSSTQTYNEQFF. This sequence joins TRBV24-1 and TRBJ2-1; D is unclear. Germline CDR1 and CDR2: KGHDR and SFDVKD. The germline V and J ends were trimmed by 6 bases and 4 bases, with 12 bases remaining between them. The CDR3 spans 14 residues.

In its sample, this clonotype was seen many times. The V gene is TRBV7-2, the J gene TRBJ2-2, with 7 bases that match TRBD1. The V gene's germline CDR1 is SGHTA and CDR2 FQGNSA. J was trimmed by 2 bases and V by 0 bases; bases with no gene match: 3. The CDR3 consists of 16 residues. Here the CDR3 reads CASSLAGGHNTGELFF. The CDR3 DNA is TGTGCCAGCAGCTTAGCAGGGGGCCATAACACCGGGGAGCTGTTTTTT.

This clonotype has a count of ten or more. The J gene is TRBJ2-1, the V gene TRBV5-1; D uncertain. This CDR3 has 12 amino acids. The germline V gene has CDR1 SGHRS and CDR2 YFSETQ. V gave up 4 bases and J gave up 8 bases, with 10 bases separating them. The CDR3 DNA follows: TGCGCCAGCAGCCAGCGTCCCTATGAGCAGTTCTTC. It yields the protein CASSQRPYEQFF.

This clonotype has at least ten counts. V usage is TRBV7-8 and J usage is TRBJ2-1; 7 bases are shared with TRBD2. The CDR3 is 15 residues long. Per the germline V gene, CDR1 is SGHVS and CDR2 is FQNEAQ. The V and J ends lost 8 bases and 0 bases, in that order; junction bases with no gene match: 7. The CDR3 here is CASGSLAASYNEQFF. The DNA of the CDR3 is TGTGCCAGCGGCTCCCTAGCGGCCTCCTACAATGAGCAGTTCTTC.

This chain joins TRBV2 and TRBJ2-3; 14 bases are a match to TRBD2. The trim removed 10 bases at V and 2 bases at J, leaving 5 bases unmatched. This CDR3 is 15 amino acids long. The germline V gene encodes CDR1 SNHLY and CDR2 FYNNEI. This chain's CDR3 is CATGTSGGITDTQYF. As DNA, the CDR3 is TGTGCCACCGGGACTAGCGGGGGAATCACAGATACGCAGTATTTT.

This clonotype showed up many times. The chain employs TRBV20-1 and TRBJ1-4; 7 bases map to TRBD1. This CDR3 comprises 15 residues. In germline, CDR1 is DFQATT, CDR2 SNEGSKA (reference sequence). V was clipped by 0 bases and J by 7 bases; unmatched bases: 8. The CDR3 protein is CSARDTRGRGEKLFF. The CDR3 DNA follows: TGCAGTGCTAGAGATACAAGGGGGCGAGGTGAAAAACTGTTTTTT.

This clonotype appeared many times. The CDR3 bases are TGTGCCAGCAGTTACTCGCGGGGGGGCGGGTACAATGAGCAGTTCTTC. This encodes CASSYSRGGGYNEQFF. The chain recombines TRBV6-5 with TRBJ2-1; 9 nucleotides agree with TRBD2. CDR3 length: 16 residues. Germline CDR1 and CDR2: MNHEY and SVGAGI. Losses at the gene ends were 0 bases for V and 4 bases for J; bases not matched to a gene: 4.

This clonotype showed up many times. The V and J genes are TRBV28 and TRBJ2-7; D might be TRBD2 (6 bases). Deletions cut 1 base from V and 3 bases from J, with 10 bases between. The length of the CDR3 is 14 residues. CDR1 and CDR2 (germline): MDHEN, SYDVKM. The CDR3 is CASSLSLGLYEQYF. The CDR3 nucleotides are TGTGCCAGCAGTTTATCGTTGGGACTCTACGAGCAGTACTTC.

This clonotype was recorded at least ten times. V is TRBV20-1 and J is TRBJ1-1, with D hard to call. The CDR3 totals 14 residues. V was shortened by 0 bases and J by 3 bases, with 11 bases between the two germline ends. Germline assignment: CDR1 DFQATT and CDR2 SNEGSKA (reference sequence). The CDR3 is CSARDTGKDTEAFF. CDR3 DNA sequence: TGCAGTGCTAGAGATACTGGAAAGGACACTGAAGCTTTCTTT.

This clonotype has a count of ten or more. The chain recombines TRBV14 with TRBJ2-7; D gene ambiguous. V was pared by 0 bases and J by 6 bases, with 6 bases between. This CDR3 is 12 amino acids long. Germline loops: CDR1 SGHDN, CDR2 FVKESK. The chain's CDR3 is CASSQDESEQYF. CDR3 nucleotide sequence: TGTGCCAGCAGCCAAGATGAGAGCGAGCAGTACTTC. The full variable domain, its missing parts supplied by reference TRBV14 and TRBJ2-7, is EAGVTQFPSHSVIEKGQTVTLRCDPISGHDNLYWYRRVMGKEIKFLLHFVKESKQDESGMPNNRFLAERTGGTYSTLKVQPAELEDSGVYFCASSQDESEQYFGPGTRLTVT.

There are many counts of this clonotype. The chain is built from TRBV7-2 and TRBJ1-3; D is unclear. The ends were cut back, 1 base at V and 3 bases at J, with 7 bases in the middle. The germline V gene encodes CDR1 SGHTA and CDR2 FQGNSA. There are 14 residues in the CDR3. The DNA for the CDR3 is TGTGCCAGCAGCTTAGATTTTGGTGGAAACACCATATATTTT. Translated: CASSLDFGGNTIYF.

This clonotype was observed at least ten times. The chain links TRBV12-3 or TRBV12-4 to TRBJ2-3; D not resolved. V gave up 5 bases and J gave up 9 bases, with 12 bases separating them. The CDR3 has 12 residues. The CDR3 loop reads CASSPNEATQYF. CDR3 nucleotide sequence: TGTGCCAGCAGTCCTAATGAGGCGACGCAGTATTTT.

This clonotype was observed at least ten times. V gene TRBV9 combines with J gene TRBJ2-3; TRBD1 is a possible D gene (6 bases). Germline loops: CDR1 SGDLS, CDR2 YYNGEE. There are 16 residues in the CDR3. V lost 4 bases and J lost 0, with 15 bases in between. The CDR3 spells CASSLQRQVSTDTQYF. In DNA, the CDR3 is TGTGCCAGCAGCCTCCAACGACAGGTCAGCACAGATACGCAGTATTTT.

This clonotype was counted at least ten times. The V and J genes are TRBV4-1 and TRBJ1-5; D might be TRBD1 (6 bases). CDR1 is MGHRA, CDR2 YSYEKL, per germline. The CDR3 is 16 residues long. The V and J ends lost 1 base and 7 bases respectively, with 17 bases between them. The CDR3 spells CASSQVYGGGLQPQHF. The CDR3 nucleotides are TGCGCCAGCAGCCAAGTTTACGGGGGCGGGCTCCAGCCCCAGCATTTT.

This clonotype was counted at least ten times. CDR3 sequence (DNA): TGCGCCAGCAGCTTGGGGGGGACTACCTCGTCTCAAGAGACCCAGTACTTC. Encoded protein: CASSLGGTTSSQETQYF. The chain combines TRBV5-1 with TRBJ2-5; TRBD2 agrees at 7 bases. The CDR3 sequence is 17 residues long. With V trimmed by 0 bases and J by 2 bases, 10 bases remained unmatched. CDR1 is SGHRS, CDR2 YFSETQ, per germline.

This clonotype occurred many times. The chain uses TRBV20-1 and TRBJ2-3, with no clear D. The CDR3 spans 14 residues. V gave up 4 bases and J gave up 0 bases, with 11 bases separating them. The V gene's germline CDR1 is DFQATT and CDR2 SNEGSKA (reference sequence). The CDR3 nucleotides read TGCAGTGCTAAGGTGGGGTCTAGCACAGATACGCAGTATTTT. Encoded protein: CSAKVGSSTDTQYF.

This clonotype was recorded many times. The rearrangement links TRBV12-3 or TRBV12-4 to TRBJ1-5, with TRBD1 matching over 10 bases. V shed 6 bases and J 5 bases; nucleotides not matched to a gene: 13. CDR3 length equals 17 residues. CDR3 residues: CASSLKRRTGGDQPQHF. CDR3 coding DNA: TGTGCCAGCAGCCTAAAGCGACGGACAGGGGGAGATCAGCCCCAGCATTTT.